Sequencing of this T cell receptor beta chain was carried out in a study of T cell responses to AZD1222 COVID-19 vaccine. The V gene lost 3 bases and the J gene lost 8 bases, with 17 bases spanning the gap. The CDR3 loop spans 15 amino acids. Per germline, CDR1 LNHDA and CDR2 SQIVND (reference sequence). This table comes from immunoSEQ multiplex PCR, and its TCRdb copy is limited to in-frame clones, with some not included. The sample consists of over 150,000 clones, approximately 94% of them appearing once. This clone has only one observation. Antigen: not known. Overall study results and limits: The study found vaccine-associated CD4 TCRs spanning spike, dominant at 160-218 and 743-854. Just a handful of AZD1222 recipients were seropositive at baseline.

The receptor was isolated from an adult who received the AZD1222 COVID-19 vaccine. Source: peripheral blood, taken 28 days after the second AZD1222 dose. The V gene is TRBV19, the J gene TRBJ2-1; a weak D match, TRBD2 (5 bases). CDR3 region: CASSITAAPIDEQFF. As DNA, the CDR3 is TGTGCCAGTAGTATTACAGCGGCCCCCATAGATGAGCAGTTCTTC.